This T cell receptor beta chain comes out of a study of blood T cell repertoires in COVID-19. On the study more broadly: PBMCs, B-cell-depleted T cells, or T cells provided the cDNA or gDNA that made up the material.

The protocol was immunoSEQ multiplex PCR, while the TCRdb copy is restricted to in-frame clones and leaves out a portion. The sample includes over 150,000 clones, roughly 79% of them seen just once. The CDR3 is 16 amino acids. Germline loops: CDR1 SGHAT, CDR2 FQNNGV. V dropped 0 bases and J dropped 5; count of bases not matched to a gene: 9. The sample was peripheral blood. This TCR was recovered from a woman aged 65 to 85 with acute or convalescent COVID-19. The rearrangement links TRBV11-2 to TRBJ2-5; 7 bases match TRBD1. CDR3 nucleotides: TGTGCCAGCAGCTTAGATTCACAGGGGTATCAGGAGACCCAGTACTTC. Its protein product is CASSLDSQGYQETQYF.